The 18 T cell receptor beta chains below come from one sample, sequenced in a study of blood T cell repertoires in COVID-19. TCRdb keeps only in-frame clones here, not all; method: immunoSEQ multiplex PCR. The sample contains a few hundred thousand clones, about nine tenths of which appear only once. The source material was PBMCs or T cells enriched from blood (not recorded which). The source is a woman aged 40 to 50 who had been exposed to COVID-19.

This clone was observed a single time. The J gene is TRBJ2-7, the V gene TRBV5-4; D is perhaps TRBD2 (5 bases). This CDR3 has 13 amino acids. Per the germline V gene, CDR1 is SGHNT and CDR2 is YYREEE (reference sequence). V was cut by 3 bases and J by 5 bases, with 12 bases left in between. CDR3 bases: TGTGCCAGCAGCTCGCGGGCGGTTGACGAGCAGTACTTC. Amino acid sequence: CASSSRAVDEQYF.

This clone was observed a single time. This sequence joins TRBV2 and TRBJ1-5, with TRBD1 matching over 10 bases. The CDR3 runs 15 residues. The germline CDR1 and CDR2 sequences are SNHLY and FYNNEI. Trimming at V came to 3 bases and at J to 7 bases, leaving 6 bases not matched to a gene. DNA of the CDR3: TGTGCCAGCAGTGACCTGACAGGGGGCGGGCAGCCCCAGCATTTT. Its translation: CASSDLTGGGQPQHF. The full variable domain, completed using reference TRBV2 and TRBJ1-5, is EPEVTQTPSHQVTQMGQEVILRCVPISNHLYFYWYRQILGQKVEFLVSFYNNEISEKSEIFDDQFSVERPDGSNFTLKIRSTKLEDSAMYFCASSDLTGGGQPQHFGDGTRLSIL.

This clone was recorded once. The chain recombines TRBV30 with TRBJ2-4, with D possibly matching TRBD2 (5 bases). The CDR3 sequence is 15 residues long. CDR1 is GTSNPN, CDR2 SVGIG, per germline (reference sequence). V was trimmed by 1 base and J by 11 bases, leaving 21 bases between them. CDR3 in amino acids: CAWSAGSARGEVQYF. The CDR3 DNA is TGTGCCTGGAGTGCGGGGTCGGCGCGTGGCGAGGTTCAGTACTTC.

The chain joins TRBV11-3 to TRBJ2-7, with 8 bases aligning to TRBD2. Germline CDR1 is SGHNT and CDR2 is YENEEA. The CDR3 runs 15 residues. The J segment lost 7 bases and the V segment lost 4 bases, leaving 12 bases of the junction unmatched. The CDR3 coding sequence is TGTGCCAGCAGCTCGAAAGCGGGAGCGGGGGCGGAGCAGTACTTC. Its translation: CASSSKAGAGAEQYF.

This clone was detected only once. CDR3 bases: TGCGCCAGCAGCCTGGGGACAACGCATACCGACGAGCAGTACTTC. Amino acid sequence: CASSLGTTHTDEQYF. V is TRBV4-1 and J is TRBJ2-7, with D tentatively TRBD1 (6 bases). The germline CDR1 and CDR2 sequences are MGHRA and YSYEKL. V was trimmed by 4 bases and J by 5 bases, leaving 18 bases between them. CDR3 length: 15 residues.

The chain recombines TRBV5-8 with TRBJ2-2, with TRBD1 matching 9 bases. After removal of 0 bases from V and 9 bases from J, the junction contained 6 bases not matched to a gene. The CDR3 spans 15 residues. Germline values: CDR1 SGHTS, CDR2 YDEGEE. Written as DNA, the CDR3 is TGTGCCAGCAGCTTGGCGGGACAGGGCTTGCGGGAGCTGTTTTTT. It specifies CASSLAGQGLRELFF. The whole variable domain, remainder taken from reference TRBV5-8 and TRBJ2-2, is EAGVTQSPTHLIKTRGQQATLRCSPISGHTSVYWYQQALGLGLQFLLWYDEGEERNRGNFPPRFSGRQFPNYSSELNVNALELEDSALYLCASSLAGQGLRELFFGEGSRLTVL.

The chain links TRBV2 to TRBJ1-2, with D hard to call. Per the germline V gene, CDR1 is SNHLY and CDR2 is FYNNEI. The CDR3 contains 13 residues. V was clipped by 4 bases and J by 1 base, with 7 bases between them. The chain's CDR3 is CASSVQVNYGYTF. CDR3 sequence (DNA): TGTGCCAGCAGTGTTCAGGTTAACTATGGCTACACCTTC.

This rearrangement joins TRBV9 to TRBJ1-6; weak D call: TRBD1 (5 bases). The V gene lost 0 bases and the J gene lost 9 bases, with 13 bases spanning the gap. The CDR3 is made up of 15 amino acids. Looked up from germline, CDR1 is SGDLS and CDR2 is YYNGEE. CDR3 sequence reads: CASSVGGGGGSPLHF. The CDR3 DNA reads as TGTGCCAGCAGCGTAGGGGGCGGCGGGGGTTCACCCCTCCACTTT.

The gene calls are TRBV9 and TRBJ2-3; TRBD1 agrees at 8 bases. Trimming removed 0 bases from V and 4 bases from J; junction bases left unmatched: 4. The CDR3 is 15 amino acids. Germline-derived CDR1 and CDR2 are SGDLS and YYNGEE. This CDR3 reads CASSVAGTGPDTQYF. CDR3 in DNA: TGTGCCAGCAGCGTAGCCGGGACAGGTCCAGATACGCAGTATTTT.

V and J are TRBV12-5 and TRBJ2-3; a possible D gene is TRBD2 (6 bases). The V gene's germline CDR1 is LGHNT and CDR2 FRNRAP. The germline V and J ends were trimmed by 1 base and 4 bases, with 18 bases remaining between them. The CDR3 spans 17 residues. The CDR3 DNA is TGTGCTAGTGGTTTGGGACACGGGGGAGTCCGGGCAGATACGCAGTATTTT. Translation: CASGLGHGGVRADTQYF.

This chain uses TRBV7-9 with TRBJ1-2, with 9 bases fitting TRBD1. V dropped 7 bases and J dropped 2; count of bases not matched to a gene: 8. CDR1 is SEHNR and CDR2 is FQNEAQ in the germline V gene (reference sequence). This CDR3 comprises 15 residues. The CDR3 spells CASNVWDRENYGYTF. CDR3 bases: TGTGCCAGCAACGTCTGGGACAGGGAGAACTATGGCTACACCTTC. Filled out from reference TRBV7-9 and TRBJ1-2, the complete variable domain reads DTGVSQNPRHKITKRGQNVTFRCDPISEHNRLYWYRQTLGQGPEFLTYFQNEAQLEKSRLLSDRFSAERPKGSFSTLEIQRTEQGDSAMYLCASNVWDRENYGYTFGSGTRLTVV.

The chain couples TRBV20-1 to TRBJ1-3, with D possibly TRBD1 on 5 matching bases. The CDR3 extends over 11 amino acids. Germline assignment: CDR1 DFQATT and CDR2 SNEGSKA (reference sequence). Deletions cut 4 bases from V and 9 bases from J, with 10 bases between. CDR3 sequence reads: CSATKGPTIYF. Here the CDR3 DNA reads TGCAGTGCTACTAAGGGGCCCACCATATATTTT.

This chain links TRBV5-1 with TRBJ2-3, with 11 bases matching TRBD2. V shed 3 bases, J shed 5 bases, and the junction held 5 bases outside the gene matches. The germline gives CDR1 SGHRS, CDR2 YFSETQ. The CDR3 length is 15 residues. The CDR3: CASSSSSGGRDTQYF. CDR3 in DNA: TGCGCCAGCAGCTCATCTAGCGGGGGGAGAGATACGCAGTATTTT.

This CDR3 is CASSSRASPLHF. The CDR3 nucleotides are TGTGCCAGCAGTAGCCGAGCATCACCCCTCCACTTT. The chain uses TRBV12-3 or TRBV12-4 and TRBJ1-6; D unresolved. V was cut by 5 bases and J by 10 bases, with 9 bases left in between. CDR3 size: 12 residues.

The chain couples TRBV7-9 to TRBJ1-2, with 7 bases fitting TRBD1. From germline, CDR1 is SEHNR and CDR2 FQNEAQ (reference sequence). The CDR3 sequence is 14 residues long. With 5 bases clipped from V and 5 bases from J, the junction kept 8 bases outside the gene matches. CDR3 amino acids: CASSQGTASYGYTF. CDR3 sequence (DNA): TGTGCCAGCAGCCAGGGGACAGCGAGTTATGGCTACACCTTC.

The chain recombines TRBV5-6 with TRBJ1-2, with 8 positions matching TRBD1. Trimming removed 4 bases from V and 5 bases from J; junction bases left unmatched: 13. CDR1 is SGHDT and CDR2 is YYEEEE in the germline V gene. The CDR3 consists of 16 residues. The CDR3 loop is CASSAPFPGGRYGYTF. The CDR3 region has the DNA TGTGCCAGCAGCGCCCCGTTTCCAGGGGGCCGATATGGCTACACCTTC.

V and J are TRBV14 and TRBJ2-3; D might be TRBD2 (6 bases). The V gene lost 1 base and the J gene lost 5 bases, with 25 bases spanning the gap. CDR1 SGHDN and CDR2 FVKESK come from the germline V gene. The CDR3 extends over 19 amino acids. The DNA for the CDR3 is TGTGCCAGCAGCCAAGTGCCTGGGAGGACTAAAATTCACAGAGATACGCAGTATTTT. Amino acids: CASSQVPGRTKIHRDTQYF.

The V call is TRBV5-6, the J call TRBJ1-2; 7 bases agree with TRBD1. V was clipped by 2 bases and J by 8 bases; unmatched bases: 6. CDR3 length: 13 residues. Germline-derived CDR1 and CDR2 are SGHDT and YYEEEE. CDR3 residues: CASSLDRDRGYTF. DNA for the CDR3: TGTGCCAGCAGCTTAGACAGGGATCGAGGCTACACCTTC.